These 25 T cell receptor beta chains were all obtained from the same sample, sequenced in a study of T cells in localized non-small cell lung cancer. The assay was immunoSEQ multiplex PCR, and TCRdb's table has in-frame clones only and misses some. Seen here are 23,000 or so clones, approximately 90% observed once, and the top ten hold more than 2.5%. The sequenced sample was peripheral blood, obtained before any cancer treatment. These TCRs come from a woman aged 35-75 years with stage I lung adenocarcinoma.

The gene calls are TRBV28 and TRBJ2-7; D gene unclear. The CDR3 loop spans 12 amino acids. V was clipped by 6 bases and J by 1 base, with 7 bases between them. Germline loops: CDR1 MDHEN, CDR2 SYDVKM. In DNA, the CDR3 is TGTGCCAGCAGCCCTACTTCCTACGAGCAGTACTTC. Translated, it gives CASSPTSYEQYF. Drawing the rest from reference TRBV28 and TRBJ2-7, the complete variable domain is DVKVTQSSRYLVKRTGEKVFLECVQDMDHENMFWYRQDPGLGLRLIYFSYDVKMKEKGDIPEGYSVSREKKERFSLILESASTNQTSMYLCASSPTSYEQYFGPGTRLTVT.

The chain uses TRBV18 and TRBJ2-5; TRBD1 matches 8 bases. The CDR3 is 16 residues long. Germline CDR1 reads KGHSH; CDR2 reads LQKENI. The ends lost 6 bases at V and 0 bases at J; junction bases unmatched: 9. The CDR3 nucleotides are TGTGCCAGCTCGGACTGGACAGGGAACGACCAAGAGACCCAGTACTTC. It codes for CASSDWTGNDQETQYF.

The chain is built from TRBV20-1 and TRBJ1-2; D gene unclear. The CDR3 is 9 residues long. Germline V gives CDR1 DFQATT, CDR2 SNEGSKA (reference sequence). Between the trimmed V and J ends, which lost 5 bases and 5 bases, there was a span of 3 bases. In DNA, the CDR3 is TGCAGTGCTCCTTATGGCTACACCTTC. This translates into CSAPYGYTF.

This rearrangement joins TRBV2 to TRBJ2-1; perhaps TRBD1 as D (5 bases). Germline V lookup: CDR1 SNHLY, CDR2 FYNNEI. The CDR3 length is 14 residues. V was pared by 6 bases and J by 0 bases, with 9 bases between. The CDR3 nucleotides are TGTGCCAGCAGAGACAGAGACTCCTACAATGAGCAGTTCTTC. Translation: CASRDRDSYNEQFF. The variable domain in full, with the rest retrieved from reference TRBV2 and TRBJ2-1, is EPEVTQTPSHQVTQMGQEVILRCVPISNHLYFYWYRQILGQKVEFLVSFYNNEISEKSEIFDDQFSVERPDGSNFTLKIRSTKLEDSAMYFCASRDRDSYNEQFFGPGTRLTVL.

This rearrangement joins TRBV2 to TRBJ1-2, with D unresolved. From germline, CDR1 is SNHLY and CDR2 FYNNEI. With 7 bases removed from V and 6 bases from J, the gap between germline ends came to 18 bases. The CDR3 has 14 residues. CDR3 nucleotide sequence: TGTGCCAGCACTCTATCCAGTCCGGATGATGGCTACACCTTC. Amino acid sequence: CASTLSSPDDGYTF. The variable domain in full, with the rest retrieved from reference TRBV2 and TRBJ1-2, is EPEVTQTPSHQVTQMGQEVILRCVPISNHLYFYWYRQILGQKVEFLVSFYNNEISEKSEIFDDQFSVERPDGSNFTLKIRSTKLEDSAMYFCASTLSSPDDGYTFGSGTRLTVV.

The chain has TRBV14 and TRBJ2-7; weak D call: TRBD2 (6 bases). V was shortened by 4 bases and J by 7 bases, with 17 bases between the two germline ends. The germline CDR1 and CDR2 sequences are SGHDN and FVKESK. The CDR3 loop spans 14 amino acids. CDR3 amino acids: CASSPRSGFGEQYF. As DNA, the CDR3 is TGTGCCAGCAGCCCAAGAAGCGGGTTTGGGGAGCAGTACTTC.

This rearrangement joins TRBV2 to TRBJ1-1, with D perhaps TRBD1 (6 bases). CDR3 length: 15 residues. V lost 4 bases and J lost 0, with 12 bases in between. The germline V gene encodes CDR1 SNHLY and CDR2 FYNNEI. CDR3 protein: CASSANRVLNTEAFF. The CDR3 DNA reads TGTGCCAGCAGTGCAAACAGGGTTCTGAACACTGAAGCTTTCTTT.

The CDR3 nucleotides read TGCGCCAGCAGCTTCGGACAGGGGGCTAGCTACGAGCAGTACTTC. It yields the protein CASSFGQGASYEQYF. J is TRBJ2-7 and V is TRBV5-1; 11 positions match TRBD1. The V segment lost 2 bases and the J segment 3 bases; nucleotides outside the gene matches: 4. The CDR3 is 15 amino acids. Germline V gene sequence: CDR1 SGHRS, CDR2 YFSETQ. Drawing the rest from reference TRBV5-1 and TRBJ2-7, the complete variable domain is KAGVTQTPRYLIKTRGQQVTLSCSPISGHRSVSWYQQTPGQGLQFLFEYFSETQRNKGNFPGRFSGRQFSNSRSEMNVSTLELGDSALYLCASSFGQGASYEQYFGPGTRLTVT.

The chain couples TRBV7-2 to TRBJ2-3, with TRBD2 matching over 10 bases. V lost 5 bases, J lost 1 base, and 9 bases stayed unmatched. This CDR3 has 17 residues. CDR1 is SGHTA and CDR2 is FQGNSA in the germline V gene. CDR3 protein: CASSRPLGTSGTDTQYF. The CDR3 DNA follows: TGTGCCAGCAGCCGCCCCCTCGGGACTAGCGGCACAGATACGCAGTATTTT.

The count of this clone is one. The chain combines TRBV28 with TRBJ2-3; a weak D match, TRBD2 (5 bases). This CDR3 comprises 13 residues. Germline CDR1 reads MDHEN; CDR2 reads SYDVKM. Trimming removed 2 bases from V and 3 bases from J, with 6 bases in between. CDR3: CASSLAGTDTQYF. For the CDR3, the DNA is TGTGCCAGCAGTTTAGCGGGTACAGATACGCAGTATTTT.

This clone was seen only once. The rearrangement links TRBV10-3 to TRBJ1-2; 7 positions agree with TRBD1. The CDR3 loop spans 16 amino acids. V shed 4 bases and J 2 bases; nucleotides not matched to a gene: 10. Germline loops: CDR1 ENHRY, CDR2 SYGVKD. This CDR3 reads CAISGGTGQINYGYTF. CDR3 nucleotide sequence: TGTGCCATCAGTGGGGGAACGGGACAGATAAACTATGGCTACACCTTC.

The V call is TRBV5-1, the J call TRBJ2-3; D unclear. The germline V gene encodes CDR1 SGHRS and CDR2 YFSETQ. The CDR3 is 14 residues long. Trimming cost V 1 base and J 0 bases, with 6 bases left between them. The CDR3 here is CASSLWGSTDTQYF. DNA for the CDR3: TGCGCCAGCAGCTTGTGGGGAAGCACAGATACGCAGTATTTT.

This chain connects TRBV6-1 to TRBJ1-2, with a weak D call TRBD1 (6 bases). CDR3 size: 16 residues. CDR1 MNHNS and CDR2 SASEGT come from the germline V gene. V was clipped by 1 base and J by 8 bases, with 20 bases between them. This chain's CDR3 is CASSEGDYQGREGYTF. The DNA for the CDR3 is TGTGCCAGCAGTGAAGGTGATTATCAGGGGAGAGAGGGCTACACCTTC.

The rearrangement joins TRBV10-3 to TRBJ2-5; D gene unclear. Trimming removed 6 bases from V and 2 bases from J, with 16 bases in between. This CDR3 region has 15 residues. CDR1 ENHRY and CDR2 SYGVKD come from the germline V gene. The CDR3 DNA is TGTGCCATCAGATCAGACCGATTGGGACAAGAGACCCAGTACTTC. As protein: CAIRSDRLGQETQYF.

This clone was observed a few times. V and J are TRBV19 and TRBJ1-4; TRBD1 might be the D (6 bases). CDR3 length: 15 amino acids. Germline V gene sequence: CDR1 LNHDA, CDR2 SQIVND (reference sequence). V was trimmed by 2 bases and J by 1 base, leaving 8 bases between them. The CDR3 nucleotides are TGTGCCAGTAGTATAACGACAGGAACTAATGAAAAACTGTTTTTT. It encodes CASSITTGTNEKLFF.

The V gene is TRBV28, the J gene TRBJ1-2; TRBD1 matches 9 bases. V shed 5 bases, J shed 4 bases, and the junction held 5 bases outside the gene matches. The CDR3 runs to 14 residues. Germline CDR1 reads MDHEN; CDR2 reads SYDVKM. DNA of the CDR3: TGTGCCAGCAGTCTCACAGGGGGCGGCTATGGCTACACCTTC. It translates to CASSLTGGGYGYTF.

CDR3 sequence (DNA): TGTGCCAGCAGGGGCCCGGGTGAGCAGTTCTTC. Amino acids: CASRGPGEQFF. This chain uses TRBV6-1 with TRBJ2-1; D unclear. This CDR3 is built from 11 residues. V was pared by 6 bases and J by 9 bases, with 9 bases between. From germline, CDR1 is MNHNS and CDR2 SASEGT.

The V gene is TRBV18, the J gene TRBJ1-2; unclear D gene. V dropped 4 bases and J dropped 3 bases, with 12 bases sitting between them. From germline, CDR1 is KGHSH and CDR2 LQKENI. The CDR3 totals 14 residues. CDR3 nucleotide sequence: TGTGCCAGCTCACTACCGTCACCGGACTATGGCTACACCTTC. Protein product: CASSLPSPDYGYTF.

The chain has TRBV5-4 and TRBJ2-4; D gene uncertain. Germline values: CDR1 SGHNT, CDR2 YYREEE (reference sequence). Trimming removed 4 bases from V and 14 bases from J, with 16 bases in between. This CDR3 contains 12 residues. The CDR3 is CASSGPARLEYF. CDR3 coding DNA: TGTGCCAGCAGCGGACCTGCCAGGCTTGAGTACTTC. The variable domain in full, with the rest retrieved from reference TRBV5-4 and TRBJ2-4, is ETGVTQSPTHLIKTRGQQVTLRCSSQSGHNTVSWYQQALGQGPQFIFQYYREEENGRGNFPPRFSGLQFPNYSSELNVNALELDDSALYLCASSGPARLEYFGAGTRLSVL.

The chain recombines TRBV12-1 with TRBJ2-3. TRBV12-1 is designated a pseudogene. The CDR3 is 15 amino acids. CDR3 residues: CASSFAISGADTQYF. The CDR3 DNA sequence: TGTGCCAGCAGCTTTGCCATCTCTGGTGCAGATACGCAGTATTTT.

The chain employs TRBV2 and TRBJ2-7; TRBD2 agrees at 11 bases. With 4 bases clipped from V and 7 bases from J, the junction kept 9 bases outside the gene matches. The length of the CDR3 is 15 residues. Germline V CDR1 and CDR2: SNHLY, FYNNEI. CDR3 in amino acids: CASSGVAGGLGEQYF. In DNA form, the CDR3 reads TGTGCCAGCAGTGGAGTAGCGGGAGGGTTAGGTGAGCAGTACTTC.

The CDR3 protein is CAIARDVGYEQYF. CDR3 in DNA: TGTGCCATCGCCCGGGACGTGGGCTACGAGCAGTACTTC. The chain uses TRBV6-5 and TRBJ2-7; D tentatively fits TRBD1 or TRBD2 (5 bases each). The CDR3 is made up of 13 amino acids. The ends were cut back, 10 bases at V and 3 bases at J, with 16 bases in the middle. Germline values: CDR1 MNHEY, CDR2 SVGAGI.

The CDR3 sequence is CASSQVGGLVGEQYF. CDR3 DNA: TGTGCCAGCAGCCAAGTGGGGGGGCTTGTCGGCGAGCAGTACTTC. The chain combines TRBV14 with TRBJ2-7, with D tentatively TRBD2 (7 bases). CDR3 length: 15 amino acids. V was shortened by 1 base and J by 6 bases, with 16 bases between the two germline ends. CDR1 is SGHDN, CDR2 FVKESK, per germline.

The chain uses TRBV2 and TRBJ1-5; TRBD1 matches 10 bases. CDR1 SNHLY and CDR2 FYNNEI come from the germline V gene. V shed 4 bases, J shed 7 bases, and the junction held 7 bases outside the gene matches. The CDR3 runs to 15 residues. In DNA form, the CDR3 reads TGTGCCAGCAGTGGGACAGGGGGTCAACGACAGCCCCAGCATTTT. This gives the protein CASSGTGGQRQPQHF.

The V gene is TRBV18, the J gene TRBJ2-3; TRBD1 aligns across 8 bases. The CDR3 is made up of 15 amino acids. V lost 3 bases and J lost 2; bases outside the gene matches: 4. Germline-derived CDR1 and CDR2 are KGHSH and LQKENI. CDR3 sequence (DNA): TGTGCCAGCTCACCCGGGACAGGTTACACAGATACGCAGTATTTT. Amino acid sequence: CASSPGTGYTDTQYF. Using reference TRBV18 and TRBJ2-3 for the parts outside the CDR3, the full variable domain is NAGVMQNPRHLVRRRGQEARLRCSPMKGHSHVYWYRQLPEEGLKFMVYLQKENIIDESGMPKERFSAEFPKEGPSILRIQQVVRGDSAAYFCASSPGTGYTDTQYFGPGTRLTVL.